What follows are 2 T cell receptor beta chains derived from one specimen sequenced in a study of blood T cell repertoires in COVID-19. Here immunoSEQ multiplex PCR was the method, and the copy in TCRdb shows in-frame clones only, minus some. Of roughly 31,000 clones listed, 80% to 90% are singletons. The sequenced sample was peripheral blood. Source of these receptors: a man in his fifties or sixties with acute or convalescent COVID-19.

This rearrangement joins TRBV7-9 to TRBJ2-7; a weak D match, TRBD2 (5 bases). V lost 5 bases, J lost 0 bases, and 11 bases lay in between. The length of the CDR3 is 14 residues. Germline lookup yields CDR1 SEHNR and CDR2 FQNEAQ (reference sequence). The CDR3, as DNA: TGTGCCAGCAGCCATACGGGGAGCTCCTACGAGCAGTACTTC. It codes for CASSHTGSSYEQYF.

The V and J genes are TRBV12-3 or TRBV12-4 and TRBJ1-1; D gene unclear. The CDR3 length is 13 residues. The V end lost 7 bases, the J end lost 0 bases, and 9 bases lay between the germline ends. The chain's CDR3 is CASTPAVNTEAFF. CDR3 coding DNA: TGTGCCAGCACCCCTGCGGTGAACACTGAAGCTTTCTTT.